Only a few counts were recorded for the clone carrying this T cell receptor beta chain. TCRdb re-derived calls from the RT-PCR reads in MiXCR, one entry per CDR3 protein. There are about 700,000 distinct CDR3 sequences in the sample; 14% occur only once, and roughly 3.9% lies in the top ten. With V trimmed by 2 bases and J by 5 bases, 5 bases remained unmatched. Germline values: CDR1 SGHRS, CDR2 YFSETQ. The CDR3 has 14 amino acids. The sample taken for sequencing was memory CD4+ T cells from blood. The receptor comes from a female donor in good health, serving as a healthy control. The chain links TRBV5-1 to TRBJ2-3, with TRBD2 identical over 7 bases. The CDR3 reads CASSFAGVEDTQYF. The CDR3 DNA sequence: TGCGCCAGCAGCTTCGCGGGAGTCGAAGATACGCAGTATTTT.